The 18 T cell receptor beta chains below come from one sample, sequenced in a study of blood T cell repertoires in COVID-19 (TCRdb year 2020). The library came from the immunoSEQ multiplex PCR assay. The table comes from immuneACCESS by way of TCRdb, which keeps in-frame sequences with V and J called. Part of the clones is missing from these tables; in studies checked, under half for an unresolved V gene and the rest for unknown reasons. This sample comprises 45,000 to 55,000 clones, roughly 86% of them detected only once. The ten largest clones represent 20% to 25% of the sample. The specimen was peripheral blood. These receptors were collected from an elderly woman with acute or convalescent COVID-19.

This clone was counted once. The J gene is TRBJ2-1, the V gene TRBV14; 8 nucleotides agree with TRBD1. V shed 0 bases, J shed 11 bases, and the junction held 9 bases outside the gene matches. Germline V CDR1 and CDR2: SGHDN, FVKESK. The CDR3 consists of 15 residues. In DNA, the CDR3 is TGTGCCAGCAGCCAAGATATCGACAGGGGCGATAAGCAGTTCTTC. Translated, it gives CASSQDIDRGDKQFF.

The chain uses TRBV3-1 (or the pseudogene TRBV3-2) and TRBJ1-2; maybe TRBD1 (5 bases). V lost 4 bases and J lost 3, with 18 bases in between. The CDR3 runs 16 residues. Germline CDR1 reads LGHDT; CDR2 reads YNNKEL (reference sequence). The CDR3 DNA sequence: TGTGCCAGCAGCCTGGGGCAGGGAGGAAAAGACTATGGCTACACCTTC. This translates into CASSLGQGGKDYGYTF.

This chain connects TRBV5-6 to TRBJ1-5; 7 bases agree with TRBD1. V was pared by 2 bases and J by 4 bases, with 3 bases of the junction left unmatched. The CDR3 totals 14 residues. Germline V gives CDR1 SGHDT, CDR2 YYEEEE. CDR3 sequence (DNA): TGTGCCAGCAGCTTCGGGACAGAGAATCAGCCCCAGCATTTT. Its translation: CASSFGTENQPQHF. Full variable domain (rest looked up from reference TRBV5-6 and TRBJ1-5): DAGVTQSPTHLIKTRGQQVTLRCSPKSGHDTVSWYQQALGQGPQFIFQYYEEEERQRGNFPDRFSGHQFPNYSSELNVNALLLGDSALYLCASSFGTENQPQHFGDGTRLSIL.

The chain carries TRBV3-1 (or the pseudogene TRBV3-2) and TRBJ2-3; 10 bases map to TRBD2. Germline V gene sequence: CDR1 LGHDT, CDR2 YNNKEL (reference sequence). The CDR3 loop spans 17 amino acids. V dropped 3 bases and J dropped 6; count of bases not matched to a gene: 12. The DNA of the CDR3 is TGTGCCAGCAGCCAGGGGGTAGCGGGGGGCCCTAAGGATACGCAGTATTTT. It yields the protein CASSQGVAGGPKDTQYF.

Concerning this clone: One end of the junction fails to match germline, which may point to a read error. The gene calls are TRBV2 and TRBJ1-2; 7 nucleotides match TRBD1. The CDR3 totals 13 residues. CDR1 and CDR2 (germline): SNHLY, FYNNEI. DNA for the CDR3: TGTGCCAGCACTGAAGACAGGGTGGATGGCTACACCTTC. Encoded protein: CASTEDRVDGYTF.

This rearrangement joins TRBV28 to TRBJ1-5; possibly TRBD1 for D (5 bases). Germline-derived CDR1 and CDR2 are MDHEN and SYDVKM. Deletions cut 7 bases from V and 5 bases from J, with 15 bases between. This CDR3 comprises 14 residues. CDR3 region: CASTKGGVYQPQHF. The CDR3 DNA sequence: TGTGCCAGCACCAAAGGAGGGGTCTATCAGCCCCAGCATTTT.

This chain links TRBV24-1 with TRBJ1-5; 7 bases agree with TRBD1. Per the germline V gene, CDR1 is KGHDR and CDR2 is SFDVKD. V lost 8 bases to trimming and J lost 5 bases; unmatched junction nucleotides: 8. The CDR3 spans 14 residues. The CDR3 sequence: CATNDRVGHQPQHF. In nucleotides, the CDR3 is TGTGCCACCAACGACAGGGTGGGTCATCAGCCCCAGCATTTT.

This clone has only a few counts. V usage is TRBV6-5 and J usage is TRBJ2-2, with D maybe TRBD1 (6 bases). This CDR3 contains 15 residues. V was shortened by 4 bases and J by 5 bases, with 14 bases between the two germline ends. CDR1 and CDR2 from the germline V gene are MNHEY and SVGAGI. The CDR3 region is CASSWTRGDTGELFF. The CDR3 region has the DNA TGTGCCAGCAGTTGGACCAGGGGTGATACCGGGGAGCTGTTTTTT.

This chain uses TRBV5-1 with TRBJ1-2; no reliable D call. V lost 5 bases, J lost 1 base, and 9 bases lay in between. The CDR3 extends over 13 amino acids. Germline lookup yields CDR1 SGHRS and CDR2 YFSETQ. In nucleotides, the CDR3 is TGCGCCAGCAGAGAGAACAGTAACTATGGCTACACCTTC. Protein product: CASRENSNYGYTF.

This rearrangement joins TRBV6-5 to TRBJ2-7; a weak D match, TRBD2 (5 bases). The CDR3 extends over 13 amino acids. Germline V gene data show CDR1 as MNHEY and CDR2 as SVGAGI. V was clipped by 8 bases and J by 6 bases, with 17 bases between them. The CDR3: CASCTSTNGEQYV. Here the CDR3 DNA reads TGTGCCAGCTGCACTAGTACTAACGGCGAGCAGTACGTC.

The chain combines TRBV2 with TRBJ1-4, with TRBD1 matching over 8 bases. CDR1 and CDR2 from the germline V gene are SNHLY and FYNNEI. V dropped 5 bases and J dropped 7; count of bases not matched to a gene: 3. The CDR3 consists of 13 residues. Written as DNA, the CDR3 is TGTGCCAGCAGTACAGGGGGGGTTGAAAAACTGTTTTTT. Its translation: CASSTGGVEKLFF.

This clone was counted a single time. J is TRBJ1-5 and V is TRBV18; TRBD1 matches at 7 bases. Trimming cost V 7 bases and J 7 bases; bases outside gene matches: 10. This CDR3 has 14 amino acids. Per germline, CDR1 KGHSH and CDR2 LQKENI. CDR3 sequence reads: CASCRDSYSQPQHF. The DNA for the CDR3 is TGTGCCAGCTGCCGGGACAGCTATAGCCAGCCCCAGCATTTT.

This chain joins TRBV11-3 and TRBJ2-5; D may be TRBD1 (5 bases). V was pared by 4 bases and J by 0 bases, with 12 bases between. This CDR3 is built from 15 residues. CDR1 and CDR2 (germline): SGHNT, YENEEA. The CDR3 protein is CASSSDSGYQETQYF. The CDR3 DNA sequence: TGTGCCAGCAGCTCCGACAGTGGGTACCAAGAGACCCAGTACTTC.

The rearrangement uses TRBV2 and TRBJ1-6; D not resolved. CDR1 is SNHLY and CDR2 is FYNNEI in the germline V gene. Trimming took off 4 bases at V and 5 bases at J, with 9 bases between the two ends. The CDR3 length is 14 residues. The chain's CDR3 is CASSVRDDNSPLHF. The CDR3 DNA is TGTGCCAGCAGTGTACGGGATGATAATTCACCCCTCCACTTT.

The chain is built from TRBV3-1 (or the pseudogene TRBV3-2) and TRBJ1-5; D uncertain. Germline CDR1 and CDR2: LGHDT and YNNKEL (reference sequence). The CDR3 sequence is 13 residues long. Between the trimmed V and J ends, which lost 0 bases and 8 bases, there was a span of 8 bases. CDR3: CASSQDIREPQHF. The DNA for the CDR3 is TGTGCCAGCAGCCAAGATATCCGCGAGCCCCAGCATTTT.

A few counts support this clone. Here the CDR3 DNA reads TGTGCCTGGACCAGCCAGGGGGTGGAGGGCTACACCTTC. Translation: CAWTSQGVEGYTF. The gene calls are TRBV30 and TRBJ1-2; 7 bases fit TRBD1. The V gene's germline CDR1 is GTSNPN and CDR2 SVGIG (reference sequence). The CDR3 totals 13 residues. V shed 4 bases, J shed 8 bases, and the junction held 10 bases outside the gene matches.

The V gene is TRBV3-1 (or the pseudogene TRBV3-2), the J gene TRBJ2-7, with D possibly being TRBD1 (6 bases). CDR3 length: 15 residues. Germline lookup yields CDR1 LGHDT and CDR2 YNNKEL (reference sequence). Trimming left V 0 bases short and J 4 bases short, with 13 bases between. The CDR3 loop is CASSQEGGTLYEQYF. The CDR3 DNA reads TGTGCCAGCAGCCAAGAGGGTGGGACACTTTACGAGCAGTACTTC.

In this sample, this clone turned up once. V usage is TRBV5-3 and J usage is TRBJ2-1, with D possibly being TRBD2 (5 bases). TRBV5-3 is recorded as an ORF, its role being uncertain. The CDR3 is 16 residues long. Trimming removed 4 bases at V and 0 bases at J, with 14 bases between. CDR3 DNA sequence: TGTGCCAGAAGCCGTTGGGAGCGGATCTCCTACAATGAGCAGTTCTTC. Amino acid sequence: CARSRWERISYNEQFF.